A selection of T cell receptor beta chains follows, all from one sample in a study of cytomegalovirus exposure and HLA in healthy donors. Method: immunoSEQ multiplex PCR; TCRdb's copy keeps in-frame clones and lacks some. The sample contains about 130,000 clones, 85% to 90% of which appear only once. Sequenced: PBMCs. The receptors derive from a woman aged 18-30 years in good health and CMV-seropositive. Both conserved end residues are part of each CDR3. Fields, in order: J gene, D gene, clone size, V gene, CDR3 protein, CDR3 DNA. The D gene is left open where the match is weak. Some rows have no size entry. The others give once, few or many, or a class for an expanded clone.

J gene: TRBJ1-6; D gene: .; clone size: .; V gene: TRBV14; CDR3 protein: CASSLYSYNSPLHF; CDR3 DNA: TGTGCCAGCAGCCTTTACTCCTATAATTCACCCCTCCACTTT
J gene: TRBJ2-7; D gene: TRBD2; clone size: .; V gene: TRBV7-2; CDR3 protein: CASSSPNARAGLAGYEQYF; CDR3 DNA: TGTGCCAGCAGCTCCCCTAACGCGCGGGCTGGGCTAGCGGGCTACGAGCAGTACTTC
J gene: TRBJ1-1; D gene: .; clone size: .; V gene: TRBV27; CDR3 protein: CASSFSPRGMNTEAFF; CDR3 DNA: TGTGCCAGCAGTTTCTCCCCAAGGGGAATGAACACTGAAGCTTTCTTT
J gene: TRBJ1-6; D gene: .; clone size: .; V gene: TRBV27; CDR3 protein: CASSLSGEGRGSPLHF; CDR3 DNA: TGTGCCAGCAGTTTATCAGGGGAGGGGAGGGGTTCACCCCTCCACTTT
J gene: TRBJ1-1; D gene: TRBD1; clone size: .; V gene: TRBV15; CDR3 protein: CATSRQQGITEAFF; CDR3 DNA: TGTGCCACCAGCAGGCAACAGGGGATCACTGAAGCTTTCTTT
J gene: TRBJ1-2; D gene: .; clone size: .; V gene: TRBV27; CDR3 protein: CASSYGDRTVGYTF; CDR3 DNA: TGTGCCAGCAGTTATGGGGATAGGACTGTTGGCTACACCTTC
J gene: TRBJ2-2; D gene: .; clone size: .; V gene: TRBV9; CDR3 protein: CASSQVGGELFF; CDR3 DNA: TGTGCCAGCAGCCAGGTTGGCGGGGAGCTGTTTTTT
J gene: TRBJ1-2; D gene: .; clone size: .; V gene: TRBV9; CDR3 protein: CASSARAQGYGYTF; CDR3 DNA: TGTGCCAGCAGCGCCCGAGCCCAGGGCTATGGCTACACCTTC
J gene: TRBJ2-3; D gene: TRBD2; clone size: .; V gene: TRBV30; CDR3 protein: CAWLRLAGRGVRTDTQYF; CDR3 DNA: TGTGCCTGGCTAAGGCTAGCGGGGCGAGGCGTTAGAACAGATACGCAGTATTTT
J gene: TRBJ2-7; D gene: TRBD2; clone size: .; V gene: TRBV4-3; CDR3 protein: CASSQDSLAGGLSYEQYF; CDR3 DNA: TGCGCCAGCAGCCAAGATTCTCTAGCGGGGGGCCTTTCCTACGAGCAGTACTTC
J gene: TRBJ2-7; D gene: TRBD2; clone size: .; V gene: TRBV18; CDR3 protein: CASSPPLAGAGSYEQYF; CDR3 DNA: TGTGCCAGCTCACCACCCCTAGCGGGGGCCGGATCCTACGAGCAGTACTTC
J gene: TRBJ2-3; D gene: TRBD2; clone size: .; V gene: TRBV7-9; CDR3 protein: CASSSRGGQGDTQYF; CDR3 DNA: TGTGCCAGCAGCTCGCGGGGGGGTCAAGGAGATACGCAGTATTTT
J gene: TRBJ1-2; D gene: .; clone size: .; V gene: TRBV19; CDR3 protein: CASSISITGIYGYTF; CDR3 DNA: TGTGCCAGTAGTATCTCAATTACAGGGATCTATGGCTACACCTTC
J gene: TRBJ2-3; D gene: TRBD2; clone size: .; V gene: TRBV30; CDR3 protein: CAWSVSGGTDTQYF; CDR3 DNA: TGTGCCTGGAGTGTTAGCGGGGGCACAGATACGCAGTATTTT
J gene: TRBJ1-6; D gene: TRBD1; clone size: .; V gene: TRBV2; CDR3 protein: CASRDRFALYNSPLHF; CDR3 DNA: TGTGCGAGCAGGGACAGATTTGCGCTGTATAATTCACCCCTCCACTTT
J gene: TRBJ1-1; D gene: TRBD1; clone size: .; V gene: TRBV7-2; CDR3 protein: CASSPGQGATEAFF; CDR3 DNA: TGTGCCAGCAGCCCAGGACAGGGGGCTACTGAAGCTTTCTTT
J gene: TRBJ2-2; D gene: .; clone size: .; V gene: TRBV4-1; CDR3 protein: CASSQDAYGNTGELFF; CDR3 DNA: TGCGCCAGCAGCCAAGATGCTTACGGGAACACCGGGGAGCTGTTTTTT
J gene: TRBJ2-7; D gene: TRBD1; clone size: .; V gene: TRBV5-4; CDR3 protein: CASSPGQGGYEQYF; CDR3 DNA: TGTGCCAGCAGCCCCGGACAGGGCGGCTACGAGCAGTACTTC
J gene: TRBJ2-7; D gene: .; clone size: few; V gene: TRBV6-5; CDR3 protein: CASSRLGVQYF; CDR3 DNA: TGTGCCAGCAGTCGTCTCGGAGTGCAGTACTTC
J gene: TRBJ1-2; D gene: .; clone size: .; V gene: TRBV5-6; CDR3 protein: CASSLGQVQGYTF; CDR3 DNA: TGTGCCAGCAGCTTGGGGCAGGTCCAAGGCTACACCTTC
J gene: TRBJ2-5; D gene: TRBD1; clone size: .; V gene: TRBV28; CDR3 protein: CASRATTGMETQYF; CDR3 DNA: TGTGCCAGCAGGGCCACGACAGGGATGGAGACCCAGTACTTC
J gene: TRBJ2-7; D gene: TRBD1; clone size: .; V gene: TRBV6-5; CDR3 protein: CASSYGTGVKSEQYF; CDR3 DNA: TGTGCCAGCAGTTACGGGACAGGGGTAAAGTCCGAGCAGTACTTC
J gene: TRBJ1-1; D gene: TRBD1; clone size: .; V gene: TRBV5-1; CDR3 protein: CASSLNRGSPEAFF; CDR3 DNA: TGCGCCAGCAGCTTAAACAGGGGCAGCCCTGAAGCTTTCTTT
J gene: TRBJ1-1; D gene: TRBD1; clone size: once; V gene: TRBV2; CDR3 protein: CASMDTGTGAEMGFTEAFF; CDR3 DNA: TGTGCCAGCATGGATACCGGGACAGGGGCTGAAATGGGGTTCACTGAAGCTTTCTTT
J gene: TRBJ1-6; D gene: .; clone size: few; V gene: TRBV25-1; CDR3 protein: CASSVQSNNSPLHF; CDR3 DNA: TGTGCCAGCAGTGTACAGTCCAATAATTCACCCCTCCACTTT
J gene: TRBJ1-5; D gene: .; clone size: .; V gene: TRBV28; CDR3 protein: CASSLPRRGQGGYSNQPQHF; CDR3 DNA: TGTGCCAGCAGTCTCCCCCGGCGCGGTCAGGGTGGCTATAGCAATCAGCCCCAGCATTTT
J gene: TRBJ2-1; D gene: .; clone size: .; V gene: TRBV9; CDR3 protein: CASSEGPRGPEQFF; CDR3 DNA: TGTGCCAGCAGCGAGGGTCCCCGAGGGCCTGAGCAGTTCTTC
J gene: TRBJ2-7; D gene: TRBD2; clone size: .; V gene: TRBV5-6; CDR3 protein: CASSLEGLSGERYEQYF; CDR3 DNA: TGTGCCAGCAGCTTGGAGGGACTTAGCGGGGAGCGCTACGAGCAGTACTTC
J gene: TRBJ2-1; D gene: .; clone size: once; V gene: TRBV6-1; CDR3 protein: CASSATGAFRPLRYEQFF; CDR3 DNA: TGTGCCAGCAGTGCGACCGGAGCTTTCCGTCCCCTCCGGTATGAGCAGTTCTTC
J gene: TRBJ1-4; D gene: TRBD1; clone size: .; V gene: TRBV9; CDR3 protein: CASSARQGANEKLFF; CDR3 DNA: TGTGCCAGCAGCGCCCGACAGGGGGCTAATGAAAAACTGTTTTTT
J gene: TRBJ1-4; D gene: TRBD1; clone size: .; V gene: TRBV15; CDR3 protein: CATSRDPPGGAGEKLFF; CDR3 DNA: TGTGCCACCAGCAGAGACCCCCCAGGGGGCGCAGGGGAAAAACTGTTTTTT
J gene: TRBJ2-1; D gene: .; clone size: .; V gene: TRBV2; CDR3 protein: CASHRGNEQFF; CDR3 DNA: TGTGCCAGCCACCGGGGGAATGAGCAGTTCTTC
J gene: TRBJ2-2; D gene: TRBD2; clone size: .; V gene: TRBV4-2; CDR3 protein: CASSQVAGATTGELFF; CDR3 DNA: TGTGCCAGCAGCCAAGTAGCGGGGGCGACCACCGGGGAGCTGTTTTTT
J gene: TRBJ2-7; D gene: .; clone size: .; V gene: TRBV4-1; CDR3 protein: CASSSRGSSYEQYF; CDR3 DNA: TGCGCCAGCAGCTCCCGGGGGAGCTCCTACGAGCAGTACTTC
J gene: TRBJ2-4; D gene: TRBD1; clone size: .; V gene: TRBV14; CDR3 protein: CASSQGDRGSKNIQYF; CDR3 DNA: TGTGCCAGCAGCCAAGGAGACAGGGGATCCAAAAACATTCAGTACTTC
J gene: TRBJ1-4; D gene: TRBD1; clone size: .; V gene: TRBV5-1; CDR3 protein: CASSSTGAEEKLFF; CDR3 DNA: TGCGCCAGCAGCTCTACAGGGGCGGAAGAAAAACTGTTTTTT
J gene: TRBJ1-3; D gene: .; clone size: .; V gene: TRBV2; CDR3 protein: CASSVRAGSGNTIYF; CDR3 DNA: TGTGCCAGCAGTGTTAGGGCAGGGTCTGGAAACACCATATATTTT
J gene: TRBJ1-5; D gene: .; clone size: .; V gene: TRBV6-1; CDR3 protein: CSSTGGVSNQPQHF; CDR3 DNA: TGTTCAAGCACGGGCGGGGTTAGTAATCAGCCCCAGCATTTT